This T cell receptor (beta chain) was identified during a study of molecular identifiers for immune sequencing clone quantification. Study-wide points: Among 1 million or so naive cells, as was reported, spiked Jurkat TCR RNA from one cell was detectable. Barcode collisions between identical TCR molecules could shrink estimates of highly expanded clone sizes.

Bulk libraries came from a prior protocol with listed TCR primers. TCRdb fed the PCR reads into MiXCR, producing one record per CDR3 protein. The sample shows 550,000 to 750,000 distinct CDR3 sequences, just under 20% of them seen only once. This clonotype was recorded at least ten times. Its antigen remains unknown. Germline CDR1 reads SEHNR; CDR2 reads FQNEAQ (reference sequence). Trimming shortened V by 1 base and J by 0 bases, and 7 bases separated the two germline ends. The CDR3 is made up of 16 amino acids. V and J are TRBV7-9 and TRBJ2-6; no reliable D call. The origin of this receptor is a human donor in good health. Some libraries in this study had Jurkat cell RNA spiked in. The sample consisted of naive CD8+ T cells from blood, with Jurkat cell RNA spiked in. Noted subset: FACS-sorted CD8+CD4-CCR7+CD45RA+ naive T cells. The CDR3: CASSLDGFSGANVLTF. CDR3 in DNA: TGTGCCAGCAGCTTAGATGGGTTCTCTGGGGCCAACGTCCTGACTTTC. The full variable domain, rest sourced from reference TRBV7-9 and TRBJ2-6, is DTGVSQNPRHKITKRGQNVTFRCDPISEHNRLYWYRQTLGQGPEFLTYFQNEAQLEKSRLLSDRFSAERPKGSFSTLEIQRTEQGDSAMYLCASSLDGFSGANVLTFGAGSRLTVL.